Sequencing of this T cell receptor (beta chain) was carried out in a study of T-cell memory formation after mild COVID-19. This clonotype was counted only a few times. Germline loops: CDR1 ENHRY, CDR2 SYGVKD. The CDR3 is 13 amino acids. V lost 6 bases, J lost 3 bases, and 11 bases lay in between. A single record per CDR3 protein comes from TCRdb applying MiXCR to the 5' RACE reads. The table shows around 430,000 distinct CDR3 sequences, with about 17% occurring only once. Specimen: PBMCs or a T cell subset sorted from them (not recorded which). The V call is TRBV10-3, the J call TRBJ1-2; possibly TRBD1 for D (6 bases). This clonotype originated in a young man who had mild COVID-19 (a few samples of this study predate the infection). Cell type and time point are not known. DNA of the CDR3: TGTGCCATCAGACAGGGACCCGACTATGGCTACACCTTC. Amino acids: CAIRQGPDYGYTF.